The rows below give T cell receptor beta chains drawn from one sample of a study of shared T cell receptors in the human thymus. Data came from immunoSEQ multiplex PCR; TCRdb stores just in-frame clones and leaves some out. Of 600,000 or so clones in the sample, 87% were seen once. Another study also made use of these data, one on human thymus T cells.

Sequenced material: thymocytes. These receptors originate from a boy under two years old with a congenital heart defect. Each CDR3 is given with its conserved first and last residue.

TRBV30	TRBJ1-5	CAWSVPGDSNQPQHF
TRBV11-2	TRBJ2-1	CASRPPGQGYNEQFF
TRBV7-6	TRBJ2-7	CASSLAPGGASGGPSESYEQYF
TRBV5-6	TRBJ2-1	CASSPRKRSEQFF
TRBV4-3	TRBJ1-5	CASSQVTENQPQHF
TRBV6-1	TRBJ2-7	CASMRSGSYEQYF
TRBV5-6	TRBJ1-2	CASSETRTGVNGYTF
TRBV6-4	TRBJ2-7	CASSSCNTGVLVYEQYF
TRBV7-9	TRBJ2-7	CASSPVGTGFVEQYF
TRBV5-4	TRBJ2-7	CASSLAYNRGRTYEQYF
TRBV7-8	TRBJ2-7	CASSLAGDRDGYEQYF
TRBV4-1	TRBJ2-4	CASSQDRTSGGLAKNIQYF
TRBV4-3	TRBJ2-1	CASSQVFGVLSYNEQFF
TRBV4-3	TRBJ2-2	CASSSTRATGELFF
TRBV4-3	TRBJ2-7	CASSHDNRESSYEQYF
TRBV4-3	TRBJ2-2	CASSQAGQYTGELFF
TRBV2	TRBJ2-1	CASSFAGTSGGTTYNEQFF
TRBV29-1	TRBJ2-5	CSIPRGGLEETQYF
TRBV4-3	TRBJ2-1	CASSQDSPGRHEQFF
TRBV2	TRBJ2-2	CASFGRGTGELFF
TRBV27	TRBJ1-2	CASRGTGQLHYGYTF
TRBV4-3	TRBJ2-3	CASSPRLAESTDTQYF
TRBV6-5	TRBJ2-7	CASPSVAYEQYF
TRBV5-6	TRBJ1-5	CASSRARTNNQPQHF
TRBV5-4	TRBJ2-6	CASSPVQARGANVLTF
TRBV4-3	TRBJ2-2	CASSRGTGGAGELFF
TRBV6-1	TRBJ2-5	CATLSGAQETQYF
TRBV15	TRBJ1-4	CATSRGGLTNEKLFF